A single sample is the source of the 14 T cell receptor beta chains below, sequenced in a study of T cells in Graves' hyperthyroidism and ophthalmopathy. Template material for amplifying TCR beta CDR3 regions consisted of RNA transcripts. With the HTBI primer set, the TCR CDR3 went through a first round of RT-PCR. TCRdb analysed the multiplex PCR reads with MiXCR anew, one entry per CDR3 protein. The sample has 300,000 or so distinct CDR3 sequences, roughly 21% seen once. Sequencing was carried out using blood. The receptors originated from a woman between 45 and 60 years old with Graves' hyperthyroidism.

This chain connects TRBV27 to TRBJ1-2; TRBD1 is a possible D gene (5 bases). Germline CDR1 MNHEY, CDR2 SMNVEV (reference sequence). The CDR3 runs 17 residues. Trimming took off 7 bases at V and 8 bases at J, with 29 bases between the two ends. Here the CDR3 reads CASTSLGAGDSSGGYTF. CDR3 coding DNA: TGTGCCAGCACCTCCTTAGGGGCAGGAGATTCATCGGGCGGCTACACCTTC.

In this sample, this clonotype turned up many times. V gene TRBV2 combines with J gene TRBJ2-2, with 8 bases that match TRBD1. The length of the CDR3 is 15 residues. After removal of 6 bases from V and 5 bases from J, the junction contained 8 bases not matched to a gene. Germline V gives CDR1 SNHLY, CDR2 FYNNEI. The DNA of the CDR3 is TGTGCCAGCAGGGTGGACAGGGCGAGGACCGGGGAGCTGTTTTTT. It yields the protein CASRVDRARTGELFF.

Remarks on this clonotype: Possible read error: a much larger clone is one base away. This sequence joins TRBV27 and TRBJ2-3, with 12 nucleotides matching TRBD2. This CDR3 contains 16 residues. Trimming removed 2 bases from V and 8 bases from J; junction bases left unmatched: 8. The germline CDR1 and CDR2 sequences are MNHEY and SMNVEV (reference sequence). The DNA for the CDR3 is TGTGCCAGCAGTTTACTGCTAGCGGGAGGGGGAGGTACGCAGTATTTT. Protein sequence: CASSLLLAGGGGTQYF.

This clonotype was observed many times. This chain connects TRBV6-1 to TRBJ1-1, with TRBD1 matching 7 bases. The V segment lost 6 bases and the J segment 5 bases; nucleotides outside the gene matches: 6. Germline CDR1 MNHNS, CDR2 SASEGT. This CDR3 is built from 13 residues. The CDR3 spells CASREGARTEAFF. CDR3 coding DNA: TGTGCCAGCAGGGAGGGGGCTAGAACTGAAGCTTTCTTT.

V and J are TRBV29-1 and TRBJ2-7; unclear D gene. The V end was cut by 2 bases, the J end by 3 bases, with 5 bases between. Per germline, CDR1 SQVTM and CDR2 ANQGSEA. The CDR3 loop spans 11 amino acids. The CDR3 is CSVERNYEQYF. CDR3 DNA sequence: TGCAGCGTTGAACGTAACTACGAGCAGTACTTC.

Many counts were recorded for this clonotype. The chain employs TRBV28 and TRBJ1-2, with D possibly being TRBD1 (6 bases). Trimming pared 4 bases from V and 7 bases from J, leaving 13 bases between. The CDR3 extends over 13 amino acids. The germline CDR1 and CDR2 sequences are MDHEN and SYDVKM. The CDR3 reads CASSYRTVVGYTF. As DNA, the CDR3 is TGTGCCAGCAGTTACCGGACAGTAGTTGGCTACACCTTC.

This clonotype was detected ten times or more. The chain couples TRBV30 to TRBJ1-2; TRBD1 is a possible D gene (6 bases). V was cut by 0 bases and J by 8 bases, with 7 bases left in between. Per the germline V gene, CDR1 is GTSNPN and CDR2 is SVGIG (reference sequence). This CDR3 region has 11 residues. This CDR3 reads CAWSVQGGYTF. In DNA form, the CDR3 reads TGTGCCTGGAGTGTCCAGGGGGGCTACACCTTC.

This clonotype appeared many times. This rearrangement joins TRBV2 to TRBJ2-3; D remains unclear. The CDR3 is 14 residues long. Trimming cost V 3 bases and J 2 bases, with 9 bases left between them. Germline CDR1 is SNHLY and CDR2 is FYNNEI. CDR3 sequence: CASSDPVDTDTQYF. The DNA for the CDR3 is TGTGCCAGCAGTGACCCCGTCGACACAGATACGCAGTATTTT.

The chain carries TRBV27 and TRBJ1-5; D is unresolved. Germline V gene data show CDR1 as MNHEY and CDR2 as SMNVEV (reference sequence). CDR3 length: 15 amino acids. V lost 2 bases and J 7 bases, leaving 15 bases between the germline ends. CDR3 in amino acids: CASSLSQNGIQPQHF. DNA for the CDR3: TGTGCCAGCAGTTTAAGTCAGAACGGAATACAGCCCCAGCATTTT.

Note on this clonotype: Possible read error: a much larger clone is one base away. The chain has TRBV6-1 and TRBJ2-7; possible D gene TRBD1, 5 bases. The CDR3 is 14 amino acids. Germline CDR1 MNHNS, CDR2 SASEGT. CDR3 sequence (DNA): TGTGCCAGCAGTCTCAGGGCGAACTCCTACGGGCAGTACTTC. Amino acids: CASSLRANSYGQYF.

This clonotype was seen repeatedly, ten times or more. The chain has TRBV28 and TRBJ2-2; D uncertain. Germline-derived CDR1 and CDR2 are MDHEN and SYDVKM. This CDR3 has 13 residues. V lost 11 bases to trimming and J lost 5 bases, with 15 bases between them. The CDR3 DNA sequence: TGTGCCCACAACCGGGTGGAGACCGGGGAGCTGTTTTTT. Translated, it gives CAHNRVETGELFF.

This clonotype was detected many times. The gene calls are TRBV4-1 and TRBJ1-6; weak D call: TRBD1 (6 bases). The V and J ends lost 1 base and 7 bases respectively, with 8 bases between them. Germline CDR1 and CDR2: MGHRA and YSYEKL. This CDR3 has 14 residues. The CDR3 nucleotides are TGCGCCAGCAGCCAAGTAAGGGGGAATTCACCCCTCCACTTT. Its protein is CASSQVRGNSPLHF.

This clonotype was seen at least ten times. The gene calls are TRBV3-1 and TRBJ1-6; possible D gene TRBD1, 5 bases. V was pared by 4 bases and J by 9 bases, with 13 bases between. From germline, CDR1 is LGHDT and CDR2 YNNKEL (reference sequence). This CDR3 is 14 amino acids long. The CDR3 is CASSLQGSGSPLHF. CDR3 nucleotide sequence: TGTGCCAGCAGCCTCCAGGGTAGTGGTTCACCCCTCCACTTT.

The table lists this clonotype with a few counts. The chain links TRBV27 to TRBJ2-5; 12 nucleotides match TRBD2. The CDR3 has 14 amino acids. The J segment lost 9 bases and the V segment lost 5 bases, leaving 7 bases of the junction unmatched. The germline V gene has CDR1 MNHEY and CDR2 SMNVEV (reference sequence). The CDR3 bases are TGTGCCAGCAGTCAGACTAGCGGGAGTCTGGCCCAGTACTTC. Its protein is CASSQTSGSLAQYF.